This is a list of T cell receptor beta chains from one sample in a study of cytomegalovirus exposure and HLA in healthy donors. Sequencing was performed with immunoSEQ multiplex PCR; in TCRdb, only in-frame clones are kept and a portion is missing. The repertoire holds 150,000 to 200,000 clones, with less than 90% as singletons. The specimen sequenced was PBMCs. The receptor set was obtained from a man aged 50-60 years in good health and CMV-seropositive. Both conserved end residues are part of each CDR3. Fields, in order: D gene, V gene, clone size, J gene, CDR3 DNA, CDR3 protein. The D gene is left open where the match is weak. Only part of the rows carry a size: once, few, many, or a class if the clone is expanded.

NA	TRBV30	NA	TRBJ1-4	TGTGCCTGGAGTGTTTCACAGAATAATGAAAAACTGTTTTTT	CAWSVSQNNEKLFF
TRBD2	TRBV6-6	NA	TRBJ2-5	TGTGCCAGCAGACCCCCGGGACTAGCGAAAGAGACCCAGTACTTC	CASRPPGLAKETQYF
TRBD1	TRBV6-5	NA	TRBJ2-7	TGTGCCAGCAGGAACAGGGGGAGCTCCTACGAGCAGTACTTC	CASRNRGSSYEQYF
TRBD1	TRBV28	NA	TRBJ2-3	TGTGCCAGCAGTCGCCTCGGACAGGGCACAGATACGCAGTATTTT	CASSRLGQGTDTQYF
TRBD1	TRBV28	NA	TRBJ1-5	TGTGCCAGCAGTAGGACAGGGGGCGGCAATCAGCCCCAGCATTTT	CASSRTGGGNQPQHF
NA	TRBV29-1	NA	TRBJ1-1	TGCAGCGTCCAGTTTTTGGCTGAAGCTTTCTTT	CSVQFLAEAFF
NA	TRBV27	NA	TRBJ2-2	TGTGCCAGCAGTTTCATTAACACCGGGGAGCTGTTTTTT	CASSFINTGELFF
TRBD1	TRBV27	NA	TRBJ1-2	TGTGCCAGCAGTAATAAGGACAGGGACTATGGCTACACCTTC	CASSNKDRDYGYTF
NA	TRBV4-3	few	TRBJ2-1	TGCGCCAGCAGCCAAGACAGAGAGCAGTTCTTC	CASSQDREQFF
TRBD2	TRBV19	NA	TRBJ2-3	TGTGCAGTCGCCGGGAGGGTCGCAGATACGCAGTATTTT	CAVAGRVADTQYF
TRBD1	TRBV5-8	NA	TRBJ1-2	TGTGCCAGCAGCCCCCCCGGACAGGGGGTGGGCTACACCTTC	CASSPPGQGVGYTF
TRBD1	TRBV4-2	NA	TRBJ2-7	TGTGCCAGCAGGAAAGGGGAAGGACAGGGCGAGGCCTCCTACGAGCAGTACTTC	CASRKGEGQGEASYEQYF
TRBD1	TRBV11-2	NA	TRBJ1-3	TGTGCCAGCAGCCACAGGGGAGACACCATATATTTT	CASSHRGDTIYF
TRBD1	TRBV5-1	NA	TRBJ2-5	TGCGCCAGCAGCTTGGGACAGGGCGTCGGGGAGACCCAGTACTTC	CASSLGQGVGETQYF
NA	TRBV27	NA	TRBJ1-6	TGTGCCAGCAGTTCCTGGACAGAGAGATATAATTCACCCCTCCACTTT	CASSSWTERYNSPLHF
NA	TRBV2	NA	TRBJ2-3	TGTGCCAGCACTATCCGGTTAGATACGCAGTATTTT	CASTIRLDTQYF
TRBD1	TRBV12-5	NA	TRBJ2-1	TGTGCTAGTGGTTTCACTCCAACCGGGACAGGCTCGTACAATGAGCAGTTCTTC	CASGFTPTGTGSYNEQFF
NA	TRBV9	NA	TRBJ1-2	TGTGCCAGCAGCGTAGCTAGCGGGGGCAGCGGCTACACCTTC	CASSVASGGSGYTF
TRBD1	TRBV13	NA	TRBJ2-7	TGTGCCAGCAGCCTCGGGGCCGAAGGGGGCGAGGGAGTCTACGAGCAGTACTTC	CASSLGAEGGEGVYEQYF
TRBD1	TRBV6-6	NA	TRBJ2-7	TGTGCCAGCAGTCACAGGGACAGCTCCTACGAGCAGTACTTC	CASSHRDSSYEQYF
NA	TRBV6-5	NA	TRBJ1-3	TGTGCCAGCACGGGGGTCGGAACTGGAAACACCATATATTTT	CASTGVGTGNTIYF
TRBD2	TRBV7-9	NA	TRBJ2-7	TGTGCCAGCTCGACTAGCGGGACCAACTACGAGCAGTACTTC	CASSTSGTNYEQYF
TRBD1	TRBV25-1	medium-sized	TRBJ1-2	TGTGCCAGCAGTGAAGTTGGGACAGACTATGGCTACACCTTC	CASSEVGTDYGYTF
NA	TRBV5-5	once	TRBJ1-2	TGTGCCAGCAGCAACCCCGTGAGGTCCAATGGCTACACCTTC	CASSNPVRSNGYTF
NA	TRBV10-1	NA	TRBJ1-1	TGCGCCAGCAGAAAGGCTTCGGGCACTGAAGCTTTCTTT	CASRKASGTEAFF
NA	TRBV20-1	NA	TRBJ2-7	TGCAGTGCCAGCGGCGGAGAGCAGTACTTC	CSASGGEQYF
NA	TRBV4-1	NA	TRBJ2-7	TGCGCCAGCAGCGTTCGACTAGGGAAATCCTACGAGCAGTACTTC	CASSVRLGKSYEQYF
TRBD1	TRBV19	NA	TRBJ1-5	TGTGCCAGTAGTATCCTACTCACAGACAGGGGTTATCAGCCCCAGCATTTT	CASSILLTDRGYQPQHF
NA	TRBV5-1	NA	TRBJ2-5	TGCGCCAGCAGCTTGGTTCCAGGCAGCCAAGAGACCCAGTACTTC	CASSLVPGSQETQYF
TRBD1	TRBV19	NA	TRBJ1-1	TGTGCCAGTAGTACTGGGACAGGGAAACCTCCTGAAGCTTTCTTT	CASSTGTGKPPEAFF
NA	TRBV9	NA	TRBJ2-1	TGTGCCAGCAGCCCCGGACTAACGAATGAGCAGTTCTTC	CASSPGLTNEQFF
TRBD1	TRBV11-3	NA	TRBJ2-1	TGTGCCAGCAGCACCCGACAGGGGTCCTACAATGAGCAGTTCTTC	CASSTRQGSYNEQFF
TRBD1	TRBV7-2	NA	TRBJ2-7	TGTGCCAGCAGCTTAGATGGGACAGGGTTTTACGAGCAGTACTTC	CASSLDGTGFYEQYF
NA	TRBV2	NA	TRBJ1-2	TGTGCCAGCAGTGAAAACGGGGGGGGCTATGGCTACACCTTC	CASSENGGGYGYTF
NA	TRBV7-2	NA	TRBJ1-4	TGTGCCAGCAGCTTAGACTCCACCGGAGGAAAACTGTTTTTT	CASSLDSTGGKLFF
NA	TRBV2	few	TRBJ1-1	TGTGCCAGCAGTGAGAGCCCCAAAGCTTTCTTT	CASSESPKAFF
NA	TRBV6-5	few	TRBJ1-1	TGTGCCAGCAGTACGACTGCCATAAGCACTGAAGCTTTCTTT	CASSTTAISTEAFF
NA	TRBV25-1	few	TRBJ1-2	TGTGCCAGCGGTCAGGGTTATGGCTACACCTTC	CASGQGYGYTF
TRBD1	TRBV5-5	NA	TRBJ1-2	TGTGCCAGCAGGGAAACGGACAGGGCAATTTATGGCTACACCTTC	CASRETDRAIYGYTF